These 2 T cell receptor beta chains were sequenced from one sample in a study of T cells in Graves' hyperthyroidism and ophthalmopathy. RNA transcripts yielded amplified TCR beta CDR3 regions. The HTBI primer set drove a first-round RT-PCR of the TCR CDR3. Via MiXCR, TCRdb re-called the multiplex PCR reads, giving one row per CDR3 protein. Of a few hundred thousand distinct CDR3 sequences in the sample, approximately 14% were seen once. Specimen: blood. The receptors derive from a woman aged 25 to 39 with Graves' hyperthyroidism.

The chain joins TRBV6-6 to TRBJ2-5, with D possibly matching TRBD2 (6 bases). This CDR3 has 14 residues. Germline V lookup: CDR1 MNHNY, CDR2 SVGAGI (reference sequence). V lost 0 bases and J 5 bases, leaving 10 bases between the germline ends. Here the CDR3 DNA reads TGTGCCAGCAGTTACTCGCCGGGGGATGAGACCCAGTACTTC. It specifies CASSYSPGDETQYF.

Only a few counts were recorded for this clonotype. This rearrangement joins TRBV5-5 to TRBJ2-7, with D uncertain. Trimming pared 4 bases from V and 2 bases from J, leaving 16 bases between. CDR1 is SGHKS and CDR2 is YYEKEE in the germline V gene (reference sequence). The length of the CDR3 is 15 residues. The CDR3 loop is CASSPDGRPTYEQYF. DNA of the CDR3: TGTGCCAGCAGCCCGGACGGGCGACCGACCTACGAGCAGTACTTC.